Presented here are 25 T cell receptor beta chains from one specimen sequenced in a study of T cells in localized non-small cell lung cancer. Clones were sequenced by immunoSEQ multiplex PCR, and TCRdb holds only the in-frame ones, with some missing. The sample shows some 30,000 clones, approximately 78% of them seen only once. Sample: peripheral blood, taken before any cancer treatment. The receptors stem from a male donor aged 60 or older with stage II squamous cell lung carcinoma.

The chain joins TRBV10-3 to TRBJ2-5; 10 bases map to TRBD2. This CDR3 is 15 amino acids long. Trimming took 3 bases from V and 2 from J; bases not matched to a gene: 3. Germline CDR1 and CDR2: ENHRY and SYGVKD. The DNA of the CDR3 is TGTGCCATCAGTGAACTAGCGGGGACGCAAGAGACCCAGTACTTC. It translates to CAISELAGTQETQYF.

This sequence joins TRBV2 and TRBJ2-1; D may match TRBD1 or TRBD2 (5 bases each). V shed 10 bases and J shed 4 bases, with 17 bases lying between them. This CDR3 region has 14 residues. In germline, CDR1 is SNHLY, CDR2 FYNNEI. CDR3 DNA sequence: TGTGCCATCGGGGCAACGAGCCTATACAATGAGCAGTTCTTC. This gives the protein CAIGATSLYNEQFF.

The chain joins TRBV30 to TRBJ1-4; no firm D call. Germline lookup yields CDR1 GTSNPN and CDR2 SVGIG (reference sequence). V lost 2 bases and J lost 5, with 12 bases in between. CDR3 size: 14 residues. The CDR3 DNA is TGTGCCTGGAGTCGGCGGTCCCAGAATGAAAAACTGTTTTTT. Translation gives CAWSRRSQNEKLFF. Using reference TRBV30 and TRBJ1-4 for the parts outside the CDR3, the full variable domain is SQTIHQWPATLVQPVGSPLSLECTVEGTSNPNLYWYRQAAGRGLQLLFYSVGIGQISSEVPQNLSASRPQDRQFILSSKKLLLSDSGFYLCAWSRRSQNEKLFFGSGTQLSVL.

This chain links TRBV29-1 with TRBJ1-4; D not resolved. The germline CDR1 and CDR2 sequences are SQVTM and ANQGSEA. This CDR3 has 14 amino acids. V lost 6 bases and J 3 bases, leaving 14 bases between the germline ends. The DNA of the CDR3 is TGCAGCGTCGCCCCCCGGGCTGCTAATGAAAAACTGTTTTTT. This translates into CSVAPRAANEKLFF.

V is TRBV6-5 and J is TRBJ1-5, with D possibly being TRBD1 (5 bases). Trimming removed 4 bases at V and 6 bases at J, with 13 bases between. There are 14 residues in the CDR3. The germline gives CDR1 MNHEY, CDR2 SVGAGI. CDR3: CASSFNPQGQPQHF. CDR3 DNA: TGTGCCAGCAGTTTTAACCCGCAGGGTCAGCCCCAGCATTTT.

CDR3 DNA: TGTGCCAGCAGTTTCAGAGCCGGGGAGCTGTTTTTT. This encodes CASSFRAGELFF. The chain employs TRBV27 and TRBJ2-2; the D is unclear. Per germline, CDR1 MNHEY and CDR2 SMNVEV (reference sequence). V was shortened by 3 bases and J by 6 bases, with 5 bases between the two germline ends. The CDR3 is made up of 12 amino acids.

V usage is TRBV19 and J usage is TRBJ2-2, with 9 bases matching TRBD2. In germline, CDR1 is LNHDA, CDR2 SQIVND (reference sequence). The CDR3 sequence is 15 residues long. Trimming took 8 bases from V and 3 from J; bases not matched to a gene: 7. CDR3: CASLREGWDTGELFF. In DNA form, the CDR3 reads TGTGCCAGTTTGCGGGAGGGCTGGGACACCGGGGAGCTGTTTTTT. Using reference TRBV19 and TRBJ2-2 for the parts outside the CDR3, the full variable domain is DGGITQSPKYLFRKEGQNVTLSCEQNLNHDAMYWYRQDPGQGLRLIYYSQIVNDFQKGDIAEGYSVSREKKESFPLTVTSAQKNPTAFYLCASLREGWDTGELFFGEGSRLTVL.

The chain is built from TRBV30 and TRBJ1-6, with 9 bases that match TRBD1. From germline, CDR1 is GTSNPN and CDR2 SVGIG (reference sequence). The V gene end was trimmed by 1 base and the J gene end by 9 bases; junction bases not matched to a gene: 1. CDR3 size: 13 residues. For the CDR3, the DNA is TGTGCCTGGAGTGGACAGGGGGGTTCACCCCTCCACTTT. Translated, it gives CAWSGQGGSPLHF. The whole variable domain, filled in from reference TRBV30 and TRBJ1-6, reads SQTIHQWPATLVQPVGSPLSLECTVEGTSNPNLYWYRQAAGRGLQLLFYSVGIGQISSEVPQNLSASRPQDRQFILSSKKLLLSDSGFYLCAWSGQGGSPLHFGNGTRLTVT.

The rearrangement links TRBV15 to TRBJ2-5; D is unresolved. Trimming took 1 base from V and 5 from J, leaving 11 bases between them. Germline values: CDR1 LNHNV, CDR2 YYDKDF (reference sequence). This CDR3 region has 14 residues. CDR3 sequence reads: CATSRGPGWETQYF. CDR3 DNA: TGTGCCACCAGCAGAGGGCCGGGTTGGGAGACCCAGTACTTC.

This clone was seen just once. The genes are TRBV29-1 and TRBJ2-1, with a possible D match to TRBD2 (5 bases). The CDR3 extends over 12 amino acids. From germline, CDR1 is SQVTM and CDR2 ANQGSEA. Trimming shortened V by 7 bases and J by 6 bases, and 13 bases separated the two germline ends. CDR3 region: CSAGKLINEQFF. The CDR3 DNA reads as TGCAGCGCCGGGAAGCTTATCAATGAGCAGTTCTTC.

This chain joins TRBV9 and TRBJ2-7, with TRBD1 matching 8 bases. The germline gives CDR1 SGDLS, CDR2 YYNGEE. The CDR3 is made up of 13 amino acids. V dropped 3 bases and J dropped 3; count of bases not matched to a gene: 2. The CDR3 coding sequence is TGTGCCAGCAGCGCCGGGACAGGCTACGAGCAGTACTTC. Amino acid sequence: CASSAGTGYEQYF.

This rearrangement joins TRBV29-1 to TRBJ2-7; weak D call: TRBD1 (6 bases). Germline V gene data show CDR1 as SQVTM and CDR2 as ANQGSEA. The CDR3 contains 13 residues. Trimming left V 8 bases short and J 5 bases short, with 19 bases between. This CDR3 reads CSPAYREGDEQYF. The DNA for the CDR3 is TGCAGCCCAGCCTACAGGGAAGGTGACGAGCAGTACTTC.

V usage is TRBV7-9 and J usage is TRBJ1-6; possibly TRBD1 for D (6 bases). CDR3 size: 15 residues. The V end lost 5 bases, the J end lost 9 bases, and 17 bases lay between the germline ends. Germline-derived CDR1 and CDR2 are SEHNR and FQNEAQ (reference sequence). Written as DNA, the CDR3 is TGTGCCAGCAGCATCGGGGGGGCCCTCGGTTCACCCCTCCACTTT. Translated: CASSIGGALGSPLHF. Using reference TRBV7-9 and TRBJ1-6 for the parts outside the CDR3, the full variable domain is DTGVSQNPRHKITKRGQNVTFRCDPISEHNRLYWYRQTLGQGPEFLTYFQNEAQLEKSRLLSDRFSAERPKGSFSTLEIQRTEQGDSAMYLCASSIGGALGSPLHFGNGTRLTVT.

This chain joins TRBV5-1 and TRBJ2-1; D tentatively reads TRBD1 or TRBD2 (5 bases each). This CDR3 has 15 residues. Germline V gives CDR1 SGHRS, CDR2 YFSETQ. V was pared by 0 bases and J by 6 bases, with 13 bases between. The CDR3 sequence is CASSLVLGTGNEQFF. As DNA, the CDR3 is TGCGCCAGCAGCTTGGTTTTGGGGACGGGCAATGAGCAGTTCTTC.

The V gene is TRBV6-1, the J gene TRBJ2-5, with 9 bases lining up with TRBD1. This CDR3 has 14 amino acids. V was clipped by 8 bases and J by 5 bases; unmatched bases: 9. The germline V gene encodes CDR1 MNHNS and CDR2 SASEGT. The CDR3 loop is CASHRDRVEETQYF. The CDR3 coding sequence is TGTGCCAGCCACCGGGACAGGGTCGAGGAGACCCAGTACTTC.

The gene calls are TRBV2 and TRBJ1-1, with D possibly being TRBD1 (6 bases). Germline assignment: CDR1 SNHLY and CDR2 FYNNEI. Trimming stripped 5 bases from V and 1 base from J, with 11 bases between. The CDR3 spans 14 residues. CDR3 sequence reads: CASSLTGPNTEAFF. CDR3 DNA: TGTGCCAGCAGTTTGACAGGACCGAACACTGAAGCTTTCTTT.

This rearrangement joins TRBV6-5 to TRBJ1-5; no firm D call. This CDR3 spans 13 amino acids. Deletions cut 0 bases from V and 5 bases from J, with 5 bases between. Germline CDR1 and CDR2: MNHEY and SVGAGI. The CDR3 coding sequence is TGTGCCAGCAGTTACTCGAACCATCAGCCCCAGCATTTT. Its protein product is CASSYSNHQPQHF.

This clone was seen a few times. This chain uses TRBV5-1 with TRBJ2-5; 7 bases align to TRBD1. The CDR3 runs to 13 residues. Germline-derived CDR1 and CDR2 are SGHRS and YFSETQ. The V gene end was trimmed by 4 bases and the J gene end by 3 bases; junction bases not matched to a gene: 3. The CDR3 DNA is TGCGCCAGCAGCACTACAGGGGAAGAGACCCAGTACTTC. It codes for CASSTTGEETQYF.

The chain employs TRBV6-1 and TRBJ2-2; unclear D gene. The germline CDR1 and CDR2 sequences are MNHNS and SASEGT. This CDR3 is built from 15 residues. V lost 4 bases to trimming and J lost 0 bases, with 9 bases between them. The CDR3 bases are TGTGCCAGCAGTGGTGCGGTCTCGAACACCGGGGAGCTGTTTTTT. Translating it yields CASSGAVSNTGELFF.

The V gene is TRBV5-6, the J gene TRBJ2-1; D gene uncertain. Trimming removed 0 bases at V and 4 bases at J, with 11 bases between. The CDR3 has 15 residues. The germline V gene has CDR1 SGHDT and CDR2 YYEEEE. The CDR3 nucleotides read TGTGCCAGCAGCTTGGGCTTTACGACATACAATGAGCAGTTCTTC. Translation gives CASSLGFTTYNEQFF.

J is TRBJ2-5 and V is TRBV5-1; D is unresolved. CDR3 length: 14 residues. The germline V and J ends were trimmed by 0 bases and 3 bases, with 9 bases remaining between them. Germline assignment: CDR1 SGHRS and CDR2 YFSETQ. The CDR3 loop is CASSLEAAEETQYF. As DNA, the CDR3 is TGCGCCAGCAGCTTGGAGGCAGCCGAAGAGACCCAGTACTTC.

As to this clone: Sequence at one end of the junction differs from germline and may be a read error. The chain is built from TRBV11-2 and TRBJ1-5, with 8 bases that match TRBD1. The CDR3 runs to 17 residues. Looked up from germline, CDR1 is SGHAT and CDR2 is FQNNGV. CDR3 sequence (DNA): TGTGCCAGCAGCTTAGATGGTTCCCCAGGGGGCAACCAGCCCCAGCATTTT. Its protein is CASSLDGSPGGNQPQHF. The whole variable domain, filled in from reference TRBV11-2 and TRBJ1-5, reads EAGVAQSPRYKIIEKRQSVAFWCNPISGHATLYWYQQILGQGPKLLIQFQNNGVVDDSQLPKDRFSAERLKGVDSTLKIQPAKLEDSAVYLCASSLDGSPGGNQPQHFGDGTRLSIL.

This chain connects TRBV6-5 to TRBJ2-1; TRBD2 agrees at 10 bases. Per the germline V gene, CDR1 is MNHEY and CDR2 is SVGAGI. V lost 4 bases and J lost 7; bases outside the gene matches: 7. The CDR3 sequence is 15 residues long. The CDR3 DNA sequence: TGTGCCAGCAGTTTCAAAGCGGGAGGGGTGAATGAGCAGTTCTTC. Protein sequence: CASSFKAGGVNEQFF.

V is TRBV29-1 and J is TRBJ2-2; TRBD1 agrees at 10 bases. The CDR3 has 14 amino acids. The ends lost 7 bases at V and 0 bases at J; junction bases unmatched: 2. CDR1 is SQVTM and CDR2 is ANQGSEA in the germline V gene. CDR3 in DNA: TGCAGCGCGGGACAGGGGACGAACACCGGGGAGCTGTTTTTT. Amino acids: CSAGQGTNTGELFF.

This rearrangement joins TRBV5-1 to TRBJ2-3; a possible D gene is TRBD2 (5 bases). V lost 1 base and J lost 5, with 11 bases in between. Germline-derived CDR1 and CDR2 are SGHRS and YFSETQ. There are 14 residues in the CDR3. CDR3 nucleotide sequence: TGCGCCAGCAGCTTGAAAGTGGAGGTAGATACGCAGTATTTT. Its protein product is CASSLKVEVDTQYF.